This record covers a single T cell receptor (beta chain). While infection was still active, Seattle patients were enrolled and then followed longitudinally. The data stem from a study of blood T cell repertoires in COVID-19. Looking at the study overall: Material from acute and convalescent COVID-19 was sourced from the United States, Italy and Spain. PBMCs, B-cell-depleted T cells, or T cells were the source of the cDNA or gDNA that made up the material.

With 4 bases removed from V and 4 bases from J, the gap between germline ends came to 13 bases. The CDR3 has 14 amino acids. In germline, CDR1 is SGHRS, CDR2 YFSETQ. Methods used by the authors: From reference gene primer amplification, estimates of nucleated cell counts were derived. Measured with immunoSEQ multiplex PCR; TCRdb has only the in-frame clones, and not every one. V and J calls and clone size come straight from that table; D and trimming were deduced from the DNA. The data contain under 400,000 clones, about 89% of them singletons. The chain recombines TRBV5-1 with TRBJ2-3; D may be TRBD2 (7 bases). This receptor was taken from a woman aged 25-40 years with COVID-19, enrolled during active disease. Sequencing was carried out using peripheral blood. The CDR3 coding sequence is TGCGCCAGCAGCGGGGGGCGGGGGCCAGATACGCAGTATTTT. This encodes CASSGGRGPDTQYF.